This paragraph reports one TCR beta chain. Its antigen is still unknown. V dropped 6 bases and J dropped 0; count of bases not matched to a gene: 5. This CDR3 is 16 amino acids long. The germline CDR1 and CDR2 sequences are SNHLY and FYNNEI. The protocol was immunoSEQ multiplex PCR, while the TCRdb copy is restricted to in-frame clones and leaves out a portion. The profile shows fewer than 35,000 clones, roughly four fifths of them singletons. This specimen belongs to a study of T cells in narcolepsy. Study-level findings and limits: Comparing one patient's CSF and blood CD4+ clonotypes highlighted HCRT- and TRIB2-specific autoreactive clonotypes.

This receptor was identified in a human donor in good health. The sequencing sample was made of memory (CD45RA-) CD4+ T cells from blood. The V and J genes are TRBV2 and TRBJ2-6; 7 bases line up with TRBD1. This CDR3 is CASRQGVSSGANVLTF. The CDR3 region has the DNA TGTGCCAGCAGGCAGGGGGTCTCCTCTGGGGCCAACGTCCTGACTTTC.